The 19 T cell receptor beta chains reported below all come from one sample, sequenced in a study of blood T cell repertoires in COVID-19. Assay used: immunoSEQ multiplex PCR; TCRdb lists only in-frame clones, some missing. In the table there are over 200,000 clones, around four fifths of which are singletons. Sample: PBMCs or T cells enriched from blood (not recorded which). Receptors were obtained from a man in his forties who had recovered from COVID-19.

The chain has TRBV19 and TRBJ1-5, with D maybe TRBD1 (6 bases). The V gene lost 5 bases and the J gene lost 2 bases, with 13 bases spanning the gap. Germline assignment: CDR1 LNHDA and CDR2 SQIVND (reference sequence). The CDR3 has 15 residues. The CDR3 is CASSPTGSGNQPQHF. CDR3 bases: TGTGCCAGTAGTCCCACAGGGAGTGGCAATCAGCCCCAGCATTTT.

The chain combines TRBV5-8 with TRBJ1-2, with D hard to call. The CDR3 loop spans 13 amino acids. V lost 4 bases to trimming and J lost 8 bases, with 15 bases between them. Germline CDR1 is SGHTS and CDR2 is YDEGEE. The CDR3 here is CASSTSTTRGYTF. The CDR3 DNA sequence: TGTGCCAGCAGCACCAGCACAACTAGGGGCTACACCTTC.

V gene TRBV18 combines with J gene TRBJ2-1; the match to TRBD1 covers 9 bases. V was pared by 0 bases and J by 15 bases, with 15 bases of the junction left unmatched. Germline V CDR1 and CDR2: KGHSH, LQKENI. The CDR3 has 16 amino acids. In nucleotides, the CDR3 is TGTGCCAGCTCACCACCGCGAGGACAGGGGCTATCGGAGGGGTTCTTC. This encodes CASSPPRGQGLSEGFF. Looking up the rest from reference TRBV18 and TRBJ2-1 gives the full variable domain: NAGVMQNPRHLVRRRGQEARLRCSPMKGHSHVYWYRQLPEEGLKFMVYLQKENIIDESGMPKERFSAEFPKEGPSILRIQQVVRGDSAAYFCASSPPRGQGLSEGFFGPGTRLTVL.

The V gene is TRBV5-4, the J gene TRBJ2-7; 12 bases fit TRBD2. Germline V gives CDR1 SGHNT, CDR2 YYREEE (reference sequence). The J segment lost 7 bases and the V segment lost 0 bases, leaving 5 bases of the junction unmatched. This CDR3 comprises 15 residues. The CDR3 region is CASSLDLAGGREQYF. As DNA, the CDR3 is TGTGCCAGCAGCTTGGATCTAGCGGGGGGGCGGGAGCAGTACTTC.

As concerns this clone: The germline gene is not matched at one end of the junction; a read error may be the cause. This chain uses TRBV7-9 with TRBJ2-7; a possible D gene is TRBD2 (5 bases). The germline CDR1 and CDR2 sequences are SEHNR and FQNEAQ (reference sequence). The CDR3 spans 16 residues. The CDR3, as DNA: TGTGCCAGCAGCGTAGCGACGGGCCGGGGATCCTACGAGCAGTACTTC. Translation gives CASSVATGRGSYEQYF.

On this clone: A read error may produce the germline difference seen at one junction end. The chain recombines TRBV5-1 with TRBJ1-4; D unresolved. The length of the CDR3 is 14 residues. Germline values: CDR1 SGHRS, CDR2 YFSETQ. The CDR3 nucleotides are TGCGCCAGCAGCTTGCGCACAACGAATGAAAAACTGTTTTTT. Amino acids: CASSLRTTNEKLFF.

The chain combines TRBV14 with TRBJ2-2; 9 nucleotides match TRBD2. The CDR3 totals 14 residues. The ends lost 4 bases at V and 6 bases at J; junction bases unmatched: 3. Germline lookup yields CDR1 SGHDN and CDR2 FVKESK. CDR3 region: CASSLGLAPGELFF. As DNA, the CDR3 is TGTGCCAGCAGCCTGGGACTAGCTCCCGGGGAGCTGTTTTTT.

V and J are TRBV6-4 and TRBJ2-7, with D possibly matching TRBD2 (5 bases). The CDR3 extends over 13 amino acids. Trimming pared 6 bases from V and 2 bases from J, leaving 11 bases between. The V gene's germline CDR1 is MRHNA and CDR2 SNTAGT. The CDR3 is CASSGSRAYEQYF. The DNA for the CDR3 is TGTGCCAGCAGCGGGTCGAGGGCCTACGAGCAGTACTTC.

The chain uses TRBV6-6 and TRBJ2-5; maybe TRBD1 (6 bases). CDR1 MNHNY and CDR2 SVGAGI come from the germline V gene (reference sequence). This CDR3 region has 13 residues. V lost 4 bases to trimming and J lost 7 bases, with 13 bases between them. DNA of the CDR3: TGTGCCAGCAGTTTACAGGGTTCCGGGACCCAGTACTTC. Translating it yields CASSLQGSGTQYF.

For the CDR3, the DNA is TGCGCCAGCAGCTTGTGGGGACAGGGATCTAGGGCCGGGGAGCTGTTTTTT. It specifies CASSLWGQGSRAGELFF. The V gene is TRBV5-1, the J gene TRBJ2-2, with TRBD1 matching 9 bases. The CDR3 is 17 residues long. With V trimmed by 1 base and J by 6 bases, 10 bases remained unmatched. Germline V lookup: CDR1 SGHRS, CDR2 YFSETQ.

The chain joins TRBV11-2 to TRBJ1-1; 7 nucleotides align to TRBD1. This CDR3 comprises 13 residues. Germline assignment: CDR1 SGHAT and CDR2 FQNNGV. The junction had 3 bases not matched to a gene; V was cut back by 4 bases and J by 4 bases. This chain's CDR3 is CASSSTGRTEAFF. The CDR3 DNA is TGTGCCAGCAGCTCGACAGGGCGCACTGAAGCTTTCTTT.

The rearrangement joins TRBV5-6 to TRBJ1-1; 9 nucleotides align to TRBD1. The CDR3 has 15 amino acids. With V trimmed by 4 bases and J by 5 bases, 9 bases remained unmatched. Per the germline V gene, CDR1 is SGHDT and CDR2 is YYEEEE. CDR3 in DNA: TGTGCCAGCAGCGGGGAACAGGGGGCGAGGACTGAAGCTTTCTTT. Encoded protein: CASSGEQGARTEAFF.

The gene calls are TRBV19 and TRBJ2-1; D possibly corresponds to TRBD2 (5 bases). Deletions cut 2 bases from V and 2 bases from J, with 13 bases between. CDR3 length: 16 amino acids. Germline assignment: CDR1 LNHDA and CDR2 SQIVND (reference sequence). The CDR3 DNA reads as TGTGCCAGTAGTATATTCGGGGTAGAACCCTACAATGAGCAGTTCTTC. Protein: CASSIFGVEPYNEQFF.

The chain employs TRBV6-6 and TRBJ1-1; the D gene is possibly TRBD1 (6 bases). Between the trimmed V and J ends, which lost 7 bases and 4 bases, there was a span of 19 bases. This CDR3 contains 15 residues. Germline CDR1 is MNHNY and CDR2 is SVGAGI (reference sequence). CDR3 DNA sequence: TGTGCCAGCACCTTCTGGGGGCAGGAAGTCACTGAAGCTTTCTTT. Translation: CASTFWGQEVTEAFF.

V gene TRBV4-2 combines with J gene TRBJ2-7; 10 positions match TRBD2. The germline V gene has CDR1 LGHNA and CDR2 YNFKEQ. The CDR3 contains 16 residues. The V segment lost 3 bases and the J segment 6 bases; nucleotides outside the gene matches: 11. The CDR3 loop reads CASSQDPSGGASEQYF. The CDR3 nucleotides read TGTGCCAGCAGCCAGGATCCGAGCGGGGGGGCTAGCGAGCAGTACTTC.

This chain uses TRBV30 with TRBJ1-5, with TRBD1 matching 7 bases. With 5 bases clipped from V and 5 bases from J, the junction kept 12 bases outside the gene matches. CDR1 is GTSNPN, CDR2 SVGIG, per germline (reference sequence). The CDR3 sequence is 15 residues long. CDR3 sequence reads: CAWSFGQARDQPQHF. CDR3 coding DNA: TGTGCCTGGTCATTTGGACAGGCTAGGGATCAGCCCCAGCATTTT. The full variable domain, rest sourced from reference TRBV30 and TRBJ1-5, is SQTIHQWPATLVQPVGSPLSLECTVEGTSNPNLYWYRQAAGRGLQLLFYSVGIGQISSEVPQNLSASRPQDRQFILSSKKLLLSDSGFYLCAWSFGQARDQPQHFGDGTRLSIL.

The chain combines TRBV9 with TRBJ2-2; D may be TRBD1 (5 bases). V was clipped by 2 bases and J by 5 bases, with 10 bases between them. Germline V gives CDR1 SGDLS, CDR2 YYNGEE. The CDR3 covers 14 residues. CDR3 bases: TGTGCCAGCAGCGTCGACAGCTTAACCGGGGAGCTGTTTTTT. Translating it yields CASSVDSLTGELFF. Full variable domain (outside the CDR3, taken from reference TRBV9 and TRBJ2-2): DSGVTQTPKHLITATGQRVTLRCSPRSGDLSVYWYQQSLDQGLQFLIQYYNGEERAKGNILERFSAQQFPDLHSELNLSSLELGDSALYFCASSVDSLTGELFFGEGSRLTVL.

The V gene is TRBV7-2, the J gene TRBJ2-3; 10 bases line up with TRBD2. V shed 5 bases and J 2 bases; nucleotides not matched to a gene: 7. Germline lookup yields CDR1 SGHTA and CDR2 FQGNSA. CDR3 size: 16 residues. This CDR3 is CASSVFSGRNTDTQYF. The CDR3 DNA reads TGTGCCAGCAGCGTTTTTAGCGGGAGGAACACAGATACGCAGTATTTT. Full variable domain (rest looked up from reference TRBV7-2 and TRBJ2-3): GAGVSQSPSNKVTEKGKDVELRCDPISGHTALYWYRQSLGQGLEFLIYFQGNSAPDKSGLPSDRFSAERTGGSVSTLTIQRTQQEDSAVYLCASSVFSGRNTDTQYFGPGTRLTVL.

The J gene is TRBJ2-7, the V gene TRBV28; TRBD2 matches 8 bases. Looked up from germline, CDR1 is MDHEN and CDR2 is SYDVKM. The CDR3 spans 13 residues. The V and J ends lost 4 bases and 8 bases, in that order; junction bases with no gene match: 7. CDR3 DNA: TGTGCCAGCAGTTCTGGGGAGCGGGAGAAGCAGTACTTC. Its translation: CASSSGEREKQYF.